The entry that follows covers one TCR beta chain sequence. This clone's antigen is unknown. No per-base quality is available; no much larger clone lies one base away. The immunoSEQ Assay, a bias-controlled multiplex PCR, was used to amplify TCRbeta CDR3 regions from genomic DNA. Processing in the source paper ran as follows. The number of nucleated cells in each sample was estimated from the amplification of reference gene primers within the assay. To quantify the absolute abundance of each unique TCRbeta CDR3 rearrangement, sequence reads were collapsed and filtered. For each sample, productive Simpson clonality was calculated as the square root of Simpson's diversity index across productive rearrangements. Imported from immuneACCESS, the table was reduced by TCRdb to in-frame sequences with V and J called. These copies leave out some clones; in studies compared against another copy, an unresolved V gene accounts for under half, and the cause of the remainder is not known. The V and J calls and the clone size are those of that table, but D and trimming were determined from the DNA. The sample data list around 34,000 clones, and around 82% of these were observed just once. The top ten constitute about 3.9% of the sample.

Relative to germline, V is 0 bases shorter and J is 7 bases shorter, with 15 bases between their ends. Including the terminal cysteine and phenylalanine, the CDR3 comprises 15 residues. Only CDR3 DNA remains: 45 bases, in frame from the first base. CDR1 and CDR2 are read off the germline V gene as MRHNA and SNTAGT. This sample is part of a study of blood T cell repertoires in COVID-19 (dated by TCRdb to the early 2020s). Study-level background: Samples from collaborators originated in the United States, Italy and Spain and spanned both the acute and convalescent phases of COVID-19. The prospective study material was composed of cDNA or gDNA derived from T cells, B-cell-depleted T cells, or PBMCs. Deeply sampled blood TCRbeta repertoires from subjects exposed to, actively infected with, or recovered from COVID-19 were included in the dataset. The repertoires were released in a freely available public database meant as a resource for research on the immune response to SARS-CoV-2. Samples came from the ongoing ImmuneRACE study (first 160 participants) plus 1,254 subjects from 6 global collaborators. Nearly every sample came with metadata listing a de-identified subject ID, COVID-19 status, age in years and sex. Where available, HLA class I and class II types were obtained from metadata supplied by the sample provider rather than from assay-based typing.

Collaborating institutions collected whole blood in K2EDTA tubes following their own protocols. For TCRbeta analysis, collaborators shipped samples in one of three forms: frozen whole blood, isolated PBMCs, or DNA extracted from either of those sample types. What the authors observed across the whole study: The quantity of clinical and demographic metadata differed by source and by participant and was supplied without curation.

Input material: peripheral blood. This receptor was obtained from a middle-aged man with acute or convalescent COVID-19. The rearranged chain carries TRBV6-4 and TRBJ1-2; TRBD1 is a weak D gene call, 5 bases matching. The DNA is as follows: TGTGCCAGCAGTGACTCTGCAGGGAAAGCTAGTGGCTACACCTTC. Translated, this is CASSDSAGKASGYTF.